A single sample gave rise to the 30 T cell receptor beta chains below, sequenced in a study of T cells after yellow fever vaccination. TCRdb itself ran the 5' RACE reads through MiXCR, one entry per CDR3 protein. The sample lists tens of thousands of distinct CDR3 sequences, about 7.9% occurring once. Here the sequenced sample was CD8+ T cells sorted from PBMCs, taken less than 16 days after the first yellow fever vaccination. All receptors come from a man aged 18 to 29 who received the YFV17D yellow fever vaccine.

V usage is TRBV4-2 and J usage is TRBJ2-2, with 7 bases identical to TRBD1. Germline V gene lookup returns CDR1 LGHNA and CDR2 YNFKEQ. With 3 bases clipped from V and 3 bases from J, the junction kept 4 bases outside the gene matches. This CDR3 comprises 15 residues. The CDR3 protein is CASSQRDRHTGELFF. The DNA for the CDR3 is TGTGCCAGCAGCCAGAGGGACAGACACACCGGGGAGCTGTTTTTT.

The gene calls are TRBV7-9 and TRBJ1-6; D is unclear. Trimming left V 2 bases short and J 13 bases short, with 9 bases between. Per germline, CDR1 SEHNR and CDR2 FQNEAQ (reference sequence). The CDR3 is 12 residues long. DNA of the CDR3: TGTGCCAGCAGCTTACGAGGGTCGCCCCTCCACTTT. Translation gives CASSLRGSPLHF.

The count of this clonotype is one. It may be a read error: a sequence one base away is much more abundant. The V gene is TRBV5-1, the J gene TRBJ1-5, with 7 bases lining up with TRBD1. Germline V gives CDR1 SGHRS, CDR2 YFSETQ. Trimming at V came to 8 bases and at J to 7 bases, leaving 15 bases not matched to a gene. This CDR3 comprises 15 residues. CDR3 region: CARAYRQGLKQPQHF. The CDR3 coding sequence is TGCGCCAGAGCCTACAGACAGGGATTGAAACAGCCCCAGCATTTT.

This clonotype was observed at least ten times. The V call is TRBV12-3 or TRBV12-4, the J call TRBJ1-5; D gene uncertain. CDR3 size: 14 residues. With 1 base removed from V and 6 bases from J, the gap between germline ends came to 10 bases. The CDR3 bases are TGTGCCAGCAGTTTAGACGGGCGGGGTCAGCCCCAGCATTTT. It is translated as CASSLDGRGQPQHF.

This clonotype was recorded many times. The chain links TRBV12-3 or TRBV12-4 to TRBJ1-2; D gene unclear. The CDR3 runs to 14 residues. V lost 5 bases and J 1 base, leaving 11 bases between the germline ends. The CDR3 region is CASSPGWDNYGYTF. CDR3 nucleotides: TGTGCCAGCAGTCCAGGCTGGGATAACTATGGCTACACCTTC.

This clonotype was detected many times. This CDR3 reads CASSLWVTEAFF. The CDR3 DNA follows: TGTGCCAGCAGTTTATGGGTGACTGAAGCTTTCTTT. The V and J genes are TRBV12-3 or TRBV12-4 and TRBJ1-1, with D hard to call. The CDR3 consists of 12 residues. V gave up 2 bases and J gave up 5 bases, with 6 bases separating them.

This clonotype was seen at least ten times. The rearrangement links TRBV30 to TRBJ2-7; D is possibly TRBD2 (6 bases). CDR3 length: 11 amino acids. Between the trimmed V and J ends, which lost 5 bases and 3 bases, there was a span of 8 bases. The germline V gene encodes CDR1 GTSNPN and CDR2 SVGIG (reference sequence). DNA of the CDR3: TGTGCCTGGTCGGGAGTCTACGAGCAGTACTTC. Translation gives CAWSGVYEQYF.

In this sample, this clonotype turned up many times. The chain combines TRBV11-2 with TRBJ2-1; 8 bases are a match to TRBD2. The germline V gene encodes CDR1 SGHAT and CDR2 FQNNGV. Unmatched junction bases numbered 6, after V lost 4 bases and J lost 1 base. This CDR3 comprises 16 residues. CDR3 protein: CASSSKGLDSYNEQFF. CDR3 nucleotides: TGTGCCAGCAGCTCGAAGGGACTAGATTCCTACAATGAGCAGTTCTTC.

This clonotype appeared many times. The chain employs TRBV4-3 and TRBJ2-3; the D gene could be TRBD1 or TRBD2 (5 bases each). Between the trimmed V and J ends, which lost 5 bases and 4 bases, there was a span of 16 bases. The CDR3 runs 15 residues. Germline V lookup: CDR1 LGHNA, CDR2 YSLEER. The CDR3 DNA reads as TGCGCCAGCAGCGCTCGGGGACCCCCGTCAGATACGCAGTATTTT. It yields the protein CASSARGPPSDTQYF.

This clonotype was seen more than once but under ten times. The rearrangement joins TRBV7-9 to TRBJ2-7, with TRBD2 identical over 10 bases. Germline V CDR1 and CDR2: SEHNR, FQNEAQ (reference sequence). This CDR3 spans 15 amino acids. V gave up 4 bases and J gave up 0 bases; unmatched junction bases: 3. The CDR3 region is CASSSIAGGSYEQYF. CDR3 in DNA: TGTGCCAGCAGCTCTATAGCGGGGGGCTCCTACGAGCAGTACTTC.

This clonotype was recorded at least ten times. This chain connects TRBV12-3 or TRBV12-4 to TRBJ2-3; D possibly corresponds to TRBD2 (6 bases). The ends were cut back, 3 bases at V and 2 bases at J, with 12 bases in the middle. CDR3 length equals 15 residues. This chain's CDR3 is CASSFRGAPTDTQYF. CDR3 DNA sequence: TGTGCCAGCAGTTTCCGCGGGGCTCCCACAGATACGCAGTATTTT.

This clonotype was seen ten or more times. The rearrangement uses TRBV5-1 and TRBJ2-1; maybe TRBD2 (6 bases). The length of the CDR3 is 14 residues. Germline CDR1 is SGHRS and CDR2 is YFSETQ. V lost 4 bases to trimming and J lost 10 bases, with 18 bases between them. CDR3 protein: CASSPGSGAGEQFF. CDR3 DNA: TGCGCCAGCAGCCCCGGGAGTGGGGCCGGGGAGCAGTTCTTC.

Ten or more counts support this clonotype. This chain uses TRBV4-2 with TRBJ2-7; the D gene is possibly TRBD2 (5 bases). This CDR3 contains 14 residues. Germline V gives CDR1 LGHNA, CDR2 YNFKEQ. V lost 0 bases, J lost 0 bases, and 6 bases lay in between. The CDR3 is CASSQDRGSYEQYF. In DNA, the CDR3 is TGTGCCAGCAGCCAAGATCGGGGCTCCTACGAGCAGTACTTC.

Ten or more counts support this clonotype. This chain links TRBV11-2 with TRBJ2-7, with 8 bases fitting TRBD2. The CDR3 consists of 13 residues. In germline, CDR1 is SGHAT, CDR2 FQNNGV. J gave up 6 bases and V 1 base, and 2 bases lay outside the gene matches. CDR3 region: CASSLVAGGEQYF. CDR3 bases: TGTGCCAGCAGCTTAGTCGCGGGAGGCGAGCAGTACTTC.

This clonotype was seen ten or more times. J is TRBJ2-7 and V is TRBV6-5; TRBD2 agrees at 7 bases. The CDR3 length is 14 residues. V shed 4 bases and J 3 bases; nucleotides not matched to a gene: 6. Germline CDR1 reads MNHEY; CDR2 reads SVGAGI. The CDR3: CASSFVGGFYEQYF. The DNA of the CDR3 is TGTGCCAGCAGTTTTGTCGGGGGGTTCTACGAGCAGTACTTC.

The sample holds many counts of this clonotype. V gene TRBV4-1 combines with J gene TRBJ1-1, with TRBD1 identical over 7 bases. CDR3 size: 17 residues. Germline loops: CDR1 MGHRA, CDR2 YSYEKL. V dropped 1 base and J dropped 1; count of bases not matched to a gene: 9. In DNA, the CDR3 is TGCGCCAGCAGCCAAGGACCGCTCCGACAGGGGAACACTGAAGCTTTCTTT. This gives the protein CASSQGPLRQGNTEAFF.

This clonotype was counted at least ten times. CDR3 bases: TGTGCCAGCAGCTCACCAGAGCATACCGGGGAGCTGTTTTTT. Its protein is CASSSPEHTGELFF. The J gene is TRBJ2-2, the V gene TRBV7-9, with D uncertain. Germline loops: CDR1 SEHNR, CDR2 FQNEAQ (reference sequence). V shed 4 bases and J shed 5 bases, with 11 bases lying between them. The CDR3 runs 14 residues.

In this sample, this clonotype turned up many times. The chain employs TRBV15 and TRBJ2-7; D could derive from TRBD1 or TRBD2 (5 bases each). Trimming took 4 bases from V and 5 from J, leaving 15 bases between them. Germline V gene sequence: CDR1 LNHNV, CDR2 YYDKDF (reference sequence). The CDR3 sequence is 14 residues long. The CDR3 is CATSIGGGRDEQYF. Here the CDR3 DNA reads TGTGCCACCAGCATTGGTGGGGGTCGGGACGAGCAGTACTTC. Drawing the rest from reference TRBV15 and TRBJ2-7, the complete variable domain is DAMVIQNPRYQVTQFGKPVTLSCSQTLNHNVMYWYQQKSSQAPKLLFHYYDKDFNNEADTPDNFQSRRPNTSFCFLDIRSPGLGDTAMYLCATSIGGGRDEQYFGPGTRLTVT.

This clonotype has just a few counts. The gene calls are TRBV10-3 and TRBJ1-2; D not resolved. The CDR3 totals 13 residues. CDR1 and CDR2 from the germline V gene are ENHRY and SYGVKD. Trimming stripped 7 bases from V and 2 bases from J, with 11 bases between. The CDR3: CAIKVSQNYGYTF. CDR3 DNA sequence: TGTGCCATCAAGGTCTCTCAAAACTATGGCTACACCTTC.

In this sample, this clonotype turned up many times. This chain joins TRBV18 and TRBJ2-3, with TRBD1 matching over 9 bases. The ends lost 5 bases at V and 0 bases at J; junction bases unmatched: 6. Looked up from germline, CDR1 is KGHSH and CDR2 is LQKENI. This CDR3 is 16 amino acids long. CDR3 DNA: TGTGCCAGCTCAGCACAGGGGGCGGATAGCACAGATACGCAGTATTTT. Protein sequence: CASSAQGADSTDTQYF. The full variable domain, its missing parts supplied by reference TRBV18 and TRBJ2-3, is NAGVMQNPRHLVRRRGQEARLRCSPMKGHSHVYWYRQLPEEGLKFMVYLQKENIIDESGMPKERFSAEFPKEGPSILRIQQVVRGDSAAYFCASSAQGADSTDTQYFGPGTRLTVL.

For this clonotype: A much larger clone differs from this one at a single base, so this may be a read error. V is TRBV5-6 and J is TRBJ1-5, with 9 bases matching TRBD1. With V trimmed by 1 base and J by 8 bases, 16 bases remained unmatched. Germline CDR1 SGHDT, CDR2 YYEEEE. CDR3 size: 18 residues. CDR3 bases: TGTGCCAGCAGCTTGAACCCACCGGGACAGGGTAAGGGTAAGCCCCAGCATTTT. It translates to CASSLNPPGQGKGKPQHF.

This clonotype was seen at least ten times. The chain recombines TRBV12-3 or TRBV12-4 with TRBJ2-1; 9 bases match TRBD1. This CDR3 comprises 13 residues. With 7 bases clipped from V and 10 bases from J, the junction kept 8 bases outside the gene matches. For the CDR3, the DNA is TGTGCCAGCAACCCACAGGGGGCATGGGAGCAGTTCTTC. It codes for CASNPQGAWEQFF.

This clonotype was seen a handful of times. This rearrangement joins TRBV5-1 to TRBJ2-3; 8 bases line up with TRBD2. This CDR3 has 17 amino acids. Germline V CDR1 and CDR2: SGHRS, YFSETQ. After removal of 2 bases from V and 5 bases from J, the junction contained 13 bases not matched to a gene. CDR3 loop: CASSLQSGGRNLDTQYF. The CDR3 DNA follows: TGCGCCAGCAGCTTACAAAGCGGGGGACGTAATTTAGATACGCAGTATTTT.

J is TRBJ2-5 and V is TRBV7-9; D perhaps matches TRBD2 (6 bases). The V gene's germline CDR1 is SEHNR and CDR2 FQNEAQ (reference sequence). This CDR3 spans 13 amino acids. Deletions cut 6 bases from V and 5 bases from J, with 13 bases between. The CDR3 bases are TGTGCCAGCAGATTTGGGACTGGGGAGACCCAGTACTTC. It encodes CASRFGTGETQYF.

This clonotype showed up many times. The chain has TRBV15 and TRBJ1-1; TRBD1 aligns across 7 bases. CDR1 and CDR2 (germline): LNHNV, YYDKDF (reference sequence). V lost 1 base, J lost 1 base, and 9 bases stayed unmatched. The CDR3 has 17 amino acids. The CDR3 nucleotides read TGTGCCACCAGCAGAGGTCCAGGGGACAGAGGGAACACTGAAGCTTTCTTT. As protein: CATSRGPGDRGNTEAFF.

This clonotype was seen ten or more times. The chain combines TRBV7-8 with TRBJ2-3; D may correspond to TRBD1 or TRBD2 (5 bases each). The CDR3 consists of 16 residues. Germline CDR1 reads SGHVS; CDR2 reads FQNEAQ. V lost 5 bases and J 6 bases, leaving 21 bases between the germline ends. CDR3 in amino acids: CASSMGYTGTLDTQYF. The CDR3 DNA follows: TGTGCCAGCAGCATGGGATACACCGGGACCCTGGATACGCAGTATTTT.

This clonotype was counted at least ten times. The chain joins TRBV29-1 to TRBJ2-7; perhaps TRBD2 as D (7 bases). CDR3 length equals 15 residues. V was trimmed by 0 bases and J by 6 bases, leaving 18 bases between them. Germline V gives CDR1 SQVTM, CDR2 ANQGSEA. The CDR3 DNA is TGCAGCGTTGAAGATGGGAGGGGGACGAGAAGCGAGCAGTACTTC. Translated: CSVEDGRGTRSEQYF.

This clonotype was detected many times. The chain uses TRBV7-9 and TRBJ2-7, with 8 positions matching TRBD1. The length of the CDR3 is 15 residues. Germline V gene sequence: CDR1 SEHNR, CDR2 FQNEAQ (reference sequence). The V segment lost 3 bases and the J segment 4 bases; nucleotides outside the gene matches: 8. The CDR3: CASSLGQGARYEQYV. DNA of the CDR3: TGTGCCAGCAGCTTGGGTCAGGGGGCGCGTTACGAGCAGTACGTC.

This clonotype has a count of ten or more. This chain connects TRBV5-1 to TRBJ2-1, with D tentatively TRBD2 (5 bases). CDR3 length: 12 amino acids. From germline, CDR1 is SGHRS and CDR2 YFSETQ. The ends were cut back, 0 bases at V and 7 bases at J, with 5 bases in the middle. This CDR3 is CASSLAGNEQFF. The CDR3, as DNA: TGCGCCAGCAGCTTGGCGGGGAATGAGCAGTTCTTC.

Remarks on this clonotype: Germline is not matched at one junction end, which may reflect a read error. V usage is TRBV20-1 and J usage is TRBJ1-2; a weak D match, TRBD1 (5 bases). Germline CDR1 reads DFQATT; CDR2 reads SNEGSKA (reference sequence). The CDR3 has 15 residues. CDR3 nucleotide sequence: TGCTGTGCTAGAAAATTGGAGGTGGGGGACTATGGCTACACCTTC. The encoded protein is CCARKLEVGDYGYTF.